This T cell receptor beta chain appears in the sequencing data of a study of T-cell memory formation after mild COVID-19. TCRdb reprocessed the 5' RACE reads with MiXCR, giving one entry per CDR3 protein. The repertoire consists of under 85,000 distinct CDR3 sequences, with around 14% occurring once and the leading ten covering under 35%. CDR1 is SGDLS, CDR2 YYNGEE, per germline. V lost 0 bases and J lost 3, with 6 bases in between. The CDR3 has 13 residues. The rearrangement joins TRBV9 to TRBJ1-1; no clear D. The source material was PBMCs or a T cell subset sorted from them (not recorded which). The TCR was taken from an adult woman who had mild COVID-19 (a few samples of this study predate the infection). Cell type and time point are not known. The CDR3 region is CASSVDGDTEAFF. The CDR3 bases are TGTGCCAGCAGCGTAGATGGAGACACTGAAGCTTTCTTT. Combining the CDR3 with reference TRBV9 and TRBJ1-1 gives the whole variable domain DSGVTQTPKHLITATGQRVTLRCSPRSGDLSVYWYQQSLDQGLQFLIQYYNGEERAKGNILERFSAQQFPDLHSELNLSSLELGDSALYFCASSVDGDTEAFFGQGTRLTVV.